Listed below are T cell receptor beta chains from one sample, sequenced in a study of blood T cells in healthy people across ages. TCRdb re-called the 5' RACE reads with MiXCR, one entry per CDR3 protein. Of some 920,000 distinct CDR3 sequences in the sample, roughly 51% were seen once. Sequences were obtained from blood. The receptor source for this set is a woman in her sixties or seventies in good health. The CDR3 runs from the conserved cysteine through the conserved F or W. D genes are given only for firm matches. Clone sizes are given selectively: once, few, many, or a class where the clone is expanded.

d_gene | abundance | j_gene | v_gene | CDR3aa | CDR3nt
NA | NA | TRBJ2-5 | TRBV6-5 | CASSYFISPEETQYF | TGTGCCAGCAGTTACTTTATATCTCCCGAAGAGACCCAGTACTTC
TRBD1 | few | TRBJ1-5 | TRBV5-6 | CASSLAGQGNQPQHF | TGTGCCAGCAGCTTGGCGGGACAGGGCAATCAGCCCCAGCATTTT
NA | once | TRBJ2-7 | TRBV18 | CVSSPRGQGNYEQYF | TGTGTCAGCTCACCACGGGGGCAGGGAAACTACGAGCAGTACTTC
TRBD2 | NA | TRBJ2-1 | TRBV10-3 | CAIGEPGTSVNEQFF | TGTGCCATCGGGGAACCCGGGACTAGCGTCAATGAGCAGTTCTTC
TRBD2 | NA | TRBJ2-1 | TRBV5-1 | CASSLEGLVPNEQFF | TGCGCCAGCAGCTTGGAGGGACTAGTCCCCAATGAGCAGTTCTTC
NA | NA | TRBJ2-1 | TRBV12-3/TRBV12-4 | CASSPYTEQFF | TGTGCCAGCAGTCCCTACACTGAGCAGTTCTTC
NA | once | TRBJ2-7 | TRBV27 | CASRTNTGWGEQYF | TGTGCCAGCAGAACAAATACAGGGTGGGGCGAGCAGTACTTC
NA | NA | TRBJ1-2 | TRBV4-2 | CASSQIRVEEGYTF | TGTGCCAGCAGCCAAATCAGGGTGGAAGAAGGCTACACCTTC
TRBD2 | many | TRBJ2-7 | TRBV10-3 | CAISGGSGDVYEQYF | TGTGCCATCAGTGGGGGTAGCGGGGATGTCTACGAGCAGTACTTC
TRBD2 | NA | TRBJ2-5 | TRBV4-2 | CASSLPRLAETQYF | TGTGCCAGCAGCCTTCCCCGACTAGCTGAGACCCAGTACTTC
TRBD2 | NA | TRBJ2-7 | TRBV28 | CASAPSGSTDYEQYF | TGTGCCAGCGCGCCAAGCGGGAGTACCGACTACGAGCAGTACTTC
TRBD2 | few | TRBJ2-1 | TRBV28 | CASRPRGTRLFNEQFF | TGTGCCAGCAGACCCCGGGGGACTAGACTATTCAATGAGCAGTTCTTC
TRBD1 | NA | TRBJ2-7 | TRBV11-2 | CASSFLQGTKAYEQYF | TGTGCCAGCAGCTTCCTACAGGGGACAAAGGCCTACGAGCAGTACTTC
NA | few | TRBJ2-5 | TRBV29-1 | CSVRRGSSWEAQYF | TGCAGCGTTAGGAGGGGATCTAGTTGGGAAGCCCAGTACTTC
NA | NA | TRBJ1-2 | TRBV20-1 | CSAQEAGGSYGYTF | TGCAGTGCCCAAGAGGCCGGCGGGAGTTATGGCTACACCTTC
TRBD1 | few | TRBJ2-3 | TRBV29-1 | CSVSTGGTDTQYF | TGCAGCGTATCGACAGGGGGCACAGATACGCAGTATTTT
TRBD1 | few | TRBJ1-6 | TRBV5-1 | CASSSGTGPYSPLHF | TGCGCCAGCAGCTCGGGGACAGGTCCTTATTCACCCCTCCACTTT
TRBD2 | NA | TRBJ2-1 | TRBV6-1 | CASSGLAGYAGGNEQFF | TGTGCCAGCTCCGGACTAGCGGGATACGCGGGGGGCAATGAGCAGTTCTTC
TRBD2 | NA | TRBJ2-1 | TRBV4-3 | CASSQGPGGPSEQFF | TGCGCCAGCAGCCAAGGCCCGGGAGGGCCTTCTGAGCAGTTCTTC
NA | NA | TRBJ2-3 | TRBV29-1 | CSVGTGVTDTDTQYF | TGCAGCGTCGGGACCGGGGTCACCGACACAGATACGCAGTATTTT
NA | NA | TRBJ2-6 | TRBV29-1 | CSANSGPGANVLTF | TGCAGCGCCAATAGTGGGCCTGGGGCCAACGTCCTGACTTTC
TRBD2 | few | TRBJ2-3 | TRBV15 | CATSLKQRAGGPDTQYF | TGTGCCACCAGCCTCAAACAGAGAGCGGGAGGGCCAGATACGCAGTATTTT
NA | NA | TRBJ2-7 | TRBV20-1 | CSASSRLGHEQYF | TGCAGTGCTAGTAGCCGATTGGGGCACGAGCAGTACTTC
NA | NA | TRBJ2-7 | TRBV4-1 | CASSQDQEGNGREQYF | TGCGCCAGCAGCCAAGATCAAGAGGGGAACGGACGCGAGCAGTACTTC
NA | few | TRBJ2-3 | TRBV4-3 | CASSQRSGTDTQYF | TGCGCCAGCAGCCAACGCAGCGGCACAGATACGCAGTATTTT
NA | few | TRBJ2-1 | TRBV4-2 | CASSQDWTGTKETQFF | TGTGCCAGCAGCCAAGATTGGACGGGCACCAAAGAGACCCAGTTCTTC
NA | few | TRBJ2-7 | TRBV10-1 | CARIVWATYEQYF | TGCGCCCGCATAGTCTGGGCCACTTACGAGCAGTACTTC
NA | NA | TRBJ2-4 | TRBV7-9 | CASSLASTKNIQYF | TGTGCCAGCAGCTTAGCTAGCACCAAAAACATTCAGTACTTC
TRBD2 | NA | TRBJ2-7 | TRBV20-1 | CSARGGGSQYEQYF | TGCAGTGCTAGAGGGGGCGGGAGTCAGTACGAGCAGTACTTC
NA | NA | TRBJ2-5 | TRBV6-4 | CASSPASGRQETQYF | TGTGCCAGCAGCCCAGCCAGCGGGCGTCAAGAGACCCAGTACTTC
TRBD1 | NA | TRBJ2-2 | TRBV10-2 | CATRGTGISGELFF | TGCGCCACAAGGGGGACAGGGATATCCGGGGAGCTGTTTTTT
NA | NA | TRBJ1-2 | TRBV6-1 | CESGSPNYGYTF | TGTGAAAGCGGTTCACCTAACTATGGCTACACCTTC
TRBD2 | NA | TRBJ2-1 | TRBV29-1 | CSVEDVAGDSYNEQFF | TGCAGCGTTGAAGATGTGGCGGGAGACTCCTACAATGAGCAGTTCTTC
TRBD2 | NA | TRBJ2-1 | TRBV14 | CASSQDRFAGGLYNEQFF | TGTGCCAGCAGCCAAGACCGATTTGCGGGAGGGTTGTACAATGAGCAGTTCTTC
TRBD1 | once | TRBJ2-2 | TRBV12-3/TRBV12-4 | CASRPGQGAPGELFF | TGTGCCAGCAGACCTGGACAGGGGGCCCCCGGGGAGCTGTTTTTT
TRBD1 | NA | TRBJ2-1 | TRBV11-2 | CASSSYPQTGEQFF | TGTGCCAGCAGCTCTTACCCACAGACAGGGGAGCAGTTCTTC
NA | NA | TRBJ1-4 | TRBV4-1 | CASGRNRRQATNEKLFF | TGCGCCAGCGGACGGAACAGGAGGCAAGCAACTAATGAAAAACTGTTTTTT
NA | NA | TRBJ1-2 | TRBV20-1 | CSARIPTTANYGYTF | TGCAGTGCTAGAATCCCCACAACAGCTAACTATGGCTACACCTTC
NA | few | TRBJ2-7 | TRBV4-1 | CASSQKHPSSYEQYF | TGCGCCAGCAGCCAGAAACACCCGAGCTCCTACGAGCAGTACTTC
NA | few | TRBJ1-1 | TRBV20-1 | CSASSSANTEAFF | TGCAGTGCTAGTTCCAGTGCGAACACTGAAGCTTTCTTT
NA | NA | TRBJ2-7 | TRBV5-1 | CASSPVTPREQYF | TGCGCCAGCAGCCCGGTGACCCCTCGCGAGCAGTACTTC
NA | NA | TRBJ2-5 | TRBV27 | CASSALTPETQYF | TGTGCCAGCAGTGCACTAACCCCGGAGACCCAGTACTTC
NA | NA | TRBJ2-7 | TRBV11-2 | CASTQSYYSSYEQYF | TGTGCCAGCACCCAATCCTATTATAGCTCCTACGAGCAGTACTTC
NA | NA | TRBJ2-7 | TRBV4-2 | CASSPSGLTYEQYF | TGTGCCAGCAGCCCCAGCGGGCTAACCTACGAGCAGTACTTC
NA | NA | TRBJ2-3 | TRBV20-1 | CNAGRPDTQYF | TGCAATGCTGGAAGGCCAGATACGCAGTATTTT
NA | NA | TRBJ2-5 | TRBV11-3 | CASSRRVDGEQYF | TGTGCCAGCAGCCGGCGAGTCGACGGGGAGCAGTACTTC
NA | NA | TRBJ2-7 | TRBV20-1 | CSARIPGLNYNEQYF | TGCAGTGCTAGAATCCCGGGACTCAACTACAATGAGCAGTACTTC
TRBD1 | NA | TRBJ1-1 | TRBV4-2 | CASSQVGTGASVDTEAFF | TGTGCCAGCAGCCAAGTGGGGACAGGGGCGTCGGTTGACACTGAAGCTTTCTTT
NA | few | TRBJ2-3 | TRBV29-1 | CSVGGGGRTDTQYF | TGCAGCGTTGGGGGAGGCGGACGCACAGATACGCAGTATTTT
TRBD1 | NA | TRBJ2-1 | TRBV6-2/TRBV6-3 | CASSYQRQGNEQFF | TGTGCCAGCAGTTACCAGAGACAGGGGAATGAGCAGTTCTTC
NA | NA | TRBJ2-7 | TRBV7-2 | CASSRGQTLSHYEQYF | TGTGCCAGCAGCCGGGGCCAGACCCTAAGTCACTACGAGCAGTACTTC
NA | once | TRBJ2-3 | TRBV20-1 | CSARRRVDADTQYF | TGCAGTGCTAGACGACGGGTCGACGCAGATACGCAGTATTTT
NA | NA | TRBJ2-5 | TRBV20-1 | CSAGRTYQETQYF | TGCAGTGCCGGACGGACTTACCAAGAGACCCAGTACTTC
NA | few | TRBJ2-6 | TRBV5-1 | CASSNTGSGANVLTF | TGCGCCAGCAGCAACACAGGGTCCGGGGCCAACGTCCTGACTTTC
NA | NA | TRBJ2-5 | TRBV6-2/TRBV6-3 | CASSYRSEGTQYF | TGTGCCAGCAGTTACAGGTCGGAAGGGACCCAGTACTTC
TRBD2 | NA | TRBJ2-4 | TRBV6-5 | CASRPLAGGGNIQYF | TGTGCCAGCAGACCACTAGCGGGAGGTGGGAACATTCAGTACTTC
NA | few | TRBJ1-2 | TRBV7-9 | CASSPLGGYYGYTF | TGTGCCAGCAGCCCCCTTGGGGGTTACTATGGCTACACCTTC
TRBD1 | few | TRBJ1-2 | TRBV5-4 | CASSIRTGGLLLYTF | TGTGCCAGCAGCATTAGGACAGGAGGGCTTCTTCTCTACACCTTC
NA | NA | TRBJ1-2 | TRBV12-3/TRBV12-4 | CASSFMVSSSYGYTF | TGTGCCAGCAGTTTCATGGTCTCCTCTAGCTATGGCTACACCTTC